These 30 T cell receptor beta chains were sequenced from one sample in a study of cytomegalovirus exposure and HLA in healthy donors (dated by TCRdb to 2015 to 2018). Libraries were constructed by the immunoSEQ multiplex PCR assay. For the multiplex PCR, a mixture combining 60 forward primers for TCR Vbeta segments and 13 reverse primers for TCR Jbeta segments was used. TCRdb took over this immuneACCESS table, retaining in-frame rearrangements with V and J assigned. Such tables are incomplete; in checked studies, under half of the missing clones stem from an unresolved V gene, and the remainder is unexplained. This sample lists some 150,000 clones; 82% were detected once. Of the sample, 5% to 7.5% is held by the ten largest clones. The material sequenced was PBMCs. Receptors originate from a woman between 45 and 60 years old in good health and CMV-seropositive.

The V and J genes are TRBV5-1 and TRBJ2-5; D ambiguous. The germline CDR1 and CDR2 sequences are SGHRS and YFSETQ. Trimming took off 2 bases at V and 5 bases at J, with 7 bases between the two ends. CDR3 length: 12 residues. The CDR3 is CASSLNIETQYF. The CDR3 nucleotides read TGCGCCAGCAGCTTAAATATCGAGACCCAGTACTTC.

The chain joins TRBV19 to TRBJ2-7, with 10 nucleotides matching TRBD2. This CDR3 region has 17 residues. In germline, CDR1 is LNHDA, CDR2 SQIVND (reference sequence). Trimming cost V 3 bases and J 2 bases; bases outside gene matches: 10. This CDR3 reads CASSMGWSGGAPYEQYF. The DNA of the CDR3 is TGTGCCAGTAGTATGGGCTGGAGCGGGGGGGCCCCCTACGAGCAGTACTTC.

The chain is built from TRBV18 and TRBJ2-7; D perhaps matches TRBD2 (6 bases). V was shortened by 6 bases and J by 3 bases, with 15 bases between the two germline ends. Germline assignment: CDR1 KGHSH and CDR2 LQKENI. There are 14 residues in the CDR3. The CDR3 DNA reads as TGTGCCAGCTCCCCTTCGGGGGACCGCTACGAGCAGTACTTC. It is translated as CASSPSGDRYEQYF.

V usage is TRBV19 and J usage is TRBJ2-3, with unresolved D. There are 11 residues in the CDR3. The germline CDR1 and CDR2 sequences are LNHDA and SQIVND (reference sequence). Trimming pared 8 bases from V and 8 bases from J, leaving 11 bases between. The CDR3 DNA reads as TGTGCCAGTCGGCGGTCGGGTACGCAGTATTTT. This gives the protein CASRRSGTQYF.

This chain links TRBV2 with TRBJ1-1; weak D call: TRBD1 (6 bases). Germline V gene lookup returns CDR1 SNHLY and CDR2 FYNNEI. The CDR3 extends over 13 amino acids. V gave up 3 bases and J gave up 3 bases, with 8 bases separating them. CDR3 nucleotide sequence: TGTGCCAGCAGTGAGGGGGCGTACACTGAAGCTTTCTTT. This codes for CASSEGAYTEAFF. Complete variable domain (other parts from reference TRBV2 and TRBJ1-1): EPEVTQTPSHQVTQMGQEVILRCVPISNHLYFYWYRQILGQKVEFLVSFYNNEISEKSEIFDDQFSVERPDGSNFTLKIRSTKLEDSAMYFCASSEGAYTEAFFGQGTRLTVV.

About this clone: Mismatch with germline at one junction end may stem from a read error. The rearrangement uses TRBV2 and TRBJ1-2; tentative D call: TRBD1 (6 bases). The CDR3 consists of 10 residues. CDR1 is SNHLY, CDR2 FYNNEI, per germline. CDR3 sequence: CATRKQGSSF. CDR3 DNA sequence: TGTGCCACCCGGAAACAGGGATCCTCCTTC.

CDR3 DNA: TGCGCCAGCAGCGACGGGACAGGGGGAGTGAGGGTTCAGTACTTC. Its translation: CASSDGTGGVRVQYF. The J gene is TRBJ2-4, the V gene TRBV5-1, with 11 bases matching TRBD1. Per germline, CDR1 SGHRS and CDR2 YFSETQ. The CDR3 is made up of 15 amino acids. Unmatched junction bases numbered 11, after V lost 4 bases and J lost 11 bases.

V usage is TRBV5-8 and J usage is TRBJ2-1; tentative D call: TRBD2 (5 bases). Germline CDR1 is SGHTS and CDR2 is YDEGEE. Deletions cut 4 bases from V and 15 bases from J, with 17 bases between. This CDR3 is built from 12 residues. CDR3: CASSPRSPSPFF. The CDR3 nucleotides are TGTGCCAGCAGCCCCCGGTCCCCTAGCCCGTTCTTC.

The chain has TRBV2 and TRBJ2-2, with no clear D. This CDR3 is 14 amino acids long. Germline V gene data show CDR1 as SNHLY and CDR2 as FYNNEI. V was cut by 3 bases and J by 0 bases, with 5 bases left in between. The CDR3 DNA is TGTGCCAGCAGTGACAGTCCGAACACCGGGGAGCTGTTTTTT. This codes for CASSDSPNTGELFF.

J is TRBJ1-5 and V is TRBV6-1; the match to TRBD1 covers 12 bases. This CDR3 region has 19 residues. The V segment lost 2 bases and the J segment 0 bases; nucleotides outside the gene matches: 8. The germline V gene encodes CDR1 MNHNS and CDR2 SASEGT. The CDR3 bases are TGTGCCAGCAGTGAATGGGGGACAGGGGGCGACCCTAGCAATCAGCCCCAGCATTTT. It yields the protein CASSEWGTGGDPSNQPQHF.

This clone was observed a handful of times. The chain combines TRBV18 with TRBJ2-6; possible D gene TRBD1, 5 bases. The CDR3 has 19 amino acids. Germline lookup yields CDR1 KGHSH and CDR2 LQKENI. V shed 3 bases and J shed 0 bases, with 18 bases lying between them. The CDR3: CASSPILLQAISGANVLTF. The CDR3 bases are TGTGCCAGCTCACCGATCTTGTTACAGGCGATCTCTGGGGCCAACGTCCTGACTTTC.

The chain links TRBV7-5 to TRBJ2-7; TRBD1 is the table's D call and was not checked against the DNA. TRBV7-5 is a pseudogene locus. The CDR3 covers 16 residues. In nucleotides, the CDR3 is TGTGCCAGAAGCATCGACAGGGACGGGGGTATCTACGAGCAGTACTTC. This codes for CARSIDRDGGIYEQYF.

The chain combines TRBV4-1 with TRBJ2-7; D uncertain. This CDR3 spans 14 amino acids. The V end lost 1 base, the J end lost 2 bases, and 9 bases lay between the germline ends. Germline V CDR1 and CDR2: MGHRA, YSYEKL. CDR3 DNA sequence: TGCGCCAGCAGCCAAGGGCCGGGTACCTACGAGCAGTACTTC. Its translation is CASSQGPGTYEQYF.

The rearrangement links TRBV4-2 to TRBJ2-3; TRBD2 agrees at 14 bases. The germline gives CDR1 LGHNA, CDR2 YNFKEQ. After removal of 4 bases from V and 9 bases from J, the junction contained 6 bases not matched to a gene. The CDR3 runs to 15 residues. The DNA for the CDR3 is TGTGCCAGCAGCCCGACTAGCGGGGGGGCGGGGACGCAGTATTTT. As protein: CASSPTSGGAGTQYF.

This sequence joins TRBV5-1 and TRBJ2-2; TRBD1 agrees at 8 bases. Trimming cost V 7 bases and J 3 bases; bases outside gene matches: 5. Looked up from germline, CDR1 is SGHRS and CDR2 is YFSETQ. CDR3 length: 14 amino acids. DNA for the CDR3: TGCGCCAGCCAGGGGGCGCCGGACACCGGGGAGCTGTTTTTT. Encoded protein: CASQGAPDTGELFF.

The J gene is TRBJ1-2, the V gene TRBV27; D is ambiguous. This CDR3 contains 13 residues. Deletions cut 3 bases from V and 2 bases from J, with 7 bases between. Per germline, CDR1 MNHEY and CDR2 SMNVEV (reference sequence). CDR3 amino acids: CASSFNTNYGYTF. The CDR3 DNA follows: TGTGCCAGCAGTTTTAACACCAACTATGGCTACACCTTC.

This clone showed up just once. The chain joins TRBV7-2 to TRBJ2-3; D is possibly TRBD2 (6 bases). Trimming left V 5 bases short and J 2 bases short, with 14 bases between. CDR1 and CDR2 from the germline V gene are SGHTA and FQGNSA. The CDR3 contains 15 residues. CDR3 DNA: TGTGCCAGCAGCCCCCGGGACTGGATCACAGATACGCAGTATTTT. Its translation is CASSPRDWITDTQYF.

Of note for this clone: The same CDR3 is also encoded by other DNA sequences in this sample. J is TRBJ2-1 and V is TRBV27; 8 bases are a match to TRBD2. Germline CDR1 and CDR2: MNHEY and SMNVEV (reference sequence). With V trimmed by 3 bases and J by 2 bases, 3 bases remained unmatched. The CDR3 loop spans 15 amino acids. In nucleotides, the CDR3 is TGTGCCAGCAGTTTGGCGGGGGGAACCTACAATGAGCAGTTCTTC. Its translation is CASSLAGGTYNEQFF.

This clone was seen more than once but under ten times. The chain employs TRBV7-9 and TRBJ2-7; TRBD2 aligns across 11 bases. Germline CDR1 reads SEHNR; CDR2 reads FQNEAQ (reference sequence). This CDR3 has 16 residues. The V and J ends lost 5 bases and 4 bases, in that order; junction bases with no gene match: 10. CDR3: CASSPNPTSGVYEQYF. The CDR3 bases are TGTGCCAGCAGCCCGAACCCGACTAGCGGGGTATACGAGCAGTACTTC.

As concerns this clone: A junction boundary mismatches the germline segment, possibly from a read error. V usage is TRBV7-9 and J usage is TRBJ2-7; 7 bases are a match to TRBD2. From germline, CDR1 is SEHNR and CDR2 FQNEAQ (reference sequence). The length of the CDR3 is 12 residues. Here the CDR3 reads CSSSPGGGEQYF. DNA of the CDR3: TGTTCCAGCAGCCCCGGGGGAGGGGAGCAGTACTTC.

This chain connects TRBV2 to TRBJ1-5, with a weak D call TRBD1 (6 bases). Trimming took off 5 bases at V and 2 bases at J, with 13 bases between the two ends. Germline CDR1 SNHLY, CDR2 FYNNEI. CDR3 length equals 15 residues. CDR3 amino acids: CASSLGGLGNQPQHF. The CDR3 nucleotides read TGTGCCAGCAGTCTAGGGGGTTTGGGCAATCAGCCCCAGCATTTT.

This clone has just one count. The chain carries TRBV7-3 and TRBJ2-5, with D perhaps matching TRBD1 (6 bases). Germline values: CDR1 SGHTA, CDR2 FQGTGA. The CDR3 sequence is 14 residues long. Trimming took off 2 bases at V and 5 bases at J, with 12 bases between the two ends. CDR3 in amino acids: CASSLGGSLETQYF. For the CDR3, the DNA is TGTGCCAGCAGCTTAGGGGGCAGTCTCGAGACCCAGTACTTC.

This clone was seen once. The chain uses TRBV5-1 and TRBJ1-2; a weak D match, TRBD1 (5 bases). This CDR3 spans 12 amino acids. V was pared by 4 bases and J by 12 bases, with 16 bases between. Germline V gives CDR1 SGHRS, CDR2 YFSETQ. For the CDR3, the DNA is TGCGCCAGCAGCCAAGATACAGGAGAGCACACCTTC. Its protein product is CASSQDTGEHTF.

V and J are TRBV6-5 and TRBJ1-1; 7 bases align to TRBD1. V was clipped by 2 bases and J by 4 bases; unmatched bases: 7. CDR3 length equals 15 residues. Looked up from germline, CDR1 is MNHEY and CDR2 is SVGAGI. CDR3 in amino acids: CASSYRGLASTEAFF. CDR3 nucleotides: TGTGCCAGCAGTTACAGGGGGCTCGCTAGCACTGAAGCTTTCTTT.

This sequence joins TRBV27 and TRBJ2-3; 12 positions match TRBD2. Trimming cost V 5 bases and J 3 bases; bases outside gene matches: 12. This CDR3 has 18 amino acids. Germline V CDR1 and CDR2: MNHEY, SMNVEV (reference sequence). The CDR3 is CASSLIPLAGGKTDTQYF. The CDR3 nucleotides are TGTGCCAGCAGTCTAATCCCACTAGCGGGGGGAAAGACAGATACGCAGTATTTT.

CDR3 in amino acids: CSAARGDTQYF. The CDR3 DNA sequence: TGCAGTGCTGCCCGGGGGGATACGCAGTATTTT. The chain uses TRBV20-1 and TRBJ2-3, with D possibly TRBD2 on 6 matching bases. The V and J ends lost 5 bases and 6 bases respectively, with 9 bases between them. The CDR3 runs 11 residues. Germline V CDR1 and CDR2: DFQATT, SNEGSKA (reference sequence).

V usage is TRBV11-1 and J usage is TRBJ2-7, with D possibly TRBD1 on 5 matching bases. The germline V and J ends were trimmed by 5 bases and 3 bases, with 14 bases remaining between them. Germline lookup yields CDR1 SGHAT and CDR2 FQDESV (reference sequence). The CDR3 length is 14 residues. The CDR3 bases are TGTGCCAGCAGCCCCACCCCACAGGTCTACGAGCAGTACTTC. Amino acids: CASSPTPQVYEQYF. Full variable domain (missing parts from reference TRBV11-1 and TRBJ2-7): EAEVAQSPRYKITEKSQAVAFWCDPISGHATLYWYRQILGQGPELLVQFQDESVVDDSQLPKDRFSAERLKGVDSTLKIQPAELGDSAMYLCASSPTPQVYEQYFGPGTRLTVT.

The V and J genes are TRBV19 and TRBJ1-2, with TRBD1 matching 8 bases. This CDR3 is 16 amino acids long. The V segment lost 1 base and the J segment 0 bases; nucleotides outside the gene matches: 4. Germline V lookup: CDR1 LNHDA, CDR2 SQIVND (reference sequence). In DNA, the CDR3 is TGTGCCAGTAGTATAGCGCAGGGGGCAGCTAACTATGGCTACACCTTC. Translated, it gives CASSIAQGAANYGYTF.

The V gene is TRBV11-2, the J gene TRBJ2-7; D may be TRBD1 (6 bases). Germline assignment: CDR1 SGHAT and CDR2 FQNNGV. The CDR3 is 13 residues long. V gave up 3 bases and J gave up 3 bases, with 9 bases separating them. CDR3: CASSFGGGYEQYF. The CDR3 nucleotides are TGTGCCAGCAGCTTTGGGGGCGGCTACGAGCAGTACTTC.

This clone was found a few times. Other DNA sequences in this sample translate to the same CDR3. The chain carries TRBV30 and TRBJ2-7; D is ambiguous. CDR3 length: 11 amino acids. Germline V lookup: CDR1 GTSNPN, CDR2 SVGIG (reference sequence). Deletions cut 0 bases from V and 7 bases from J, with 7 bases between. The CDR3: CAWSVLEEQYF. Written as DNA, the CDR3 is TGTGCCTGGAGTGTTTTGGAGGAGCAGTACTTC. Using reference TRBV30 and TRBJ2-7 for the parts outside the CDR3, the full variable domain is SQTIHQWPATLVQPVGSPLSLECTVEGTSNPNLYWYRQAAGRGLQLLFYSVGIGQISSEVPQNLSASRPQDRQFILSSKKLLLSDSGFYLCAWSVLEEQYFGPGTRLTVT.